This T cell receptor beta chain was retrieved from a study of response to subunit inactivated influenza vaccine. The CDR3 has 17 amino acids. Germline values: CDR1 DFQATT, CDR2 SNEGSKA (reference sequence). Using its own MiXCR run on the RT-PCR reads, TCRdb lists one record per CDR3 protein. This sample has more than 400,000 distinct CDR3 sequences, with 10% to 11% found just once. This clonotype has just one count. Germline is not matched at one junction end, which may reflect a read error. The V gene is TRBV20-1, the J gene TRBJ2-1; tentatively, D is TRBD2 (5 bases). Source: PBMCs from blood, taken about 6 weeks after vaccination. The sequence was obtained from a man in his forties or fifties who received an inactivated influenza vaccine. The CDR3 sequence: CCARGFRLGPSYNEQFF. The CDR3, as DNA: TGCTGTGCTAGAGGGTTCCGACTTGGGCCCTCCTACAATGAGCAGTTCTTC.